The sequence of this T cell receptor beta chain was determined in a study of cytomegalovirus exposure and HLA in healthy donors. The PCR had 60 Vbeta and 13 Jbeta primers. Original analysis: The count from a later analysis was some 83 million unique TCR beta chains, some 10 million of them shared. Profiling relied on immunoSEQ multiplex PCR, and the TCRdb table lists in-frame clones only, not all of them. The V and J calls and clone size were taken over from that table, and D and trimming were inferred from the DNA. The data show over 150,000 clones, with around four fifths seen just once and roughly 7% held by the top ten. For this clone: Its antigen is currently unknown.

Findings of the study overall: Specificity for CMV antigens was confirmed in vitro for three of the CMV-associated chains.

The sequencing input was PBMCs. The origin of this receptor is a male donor in good health and CMV-seropositive.

The CDR3: CASSDSRGSGSPLHF. DNA of the CDR3: TGTGCCAGCAGTGACTCTAGAGGGTCCGGTTCACCCCTCCACTTT. The rearrangement links TRBV6-4 to TRBJ1-6; D is ambiguous. CDR1 is MRHNA and CDR2 is SNTAGT in the germline V gene. There are 15 residues in the CDR3. The ends were cut back, 0 bases at V and 9 bases at J, with 12 bases in the middle.